The present TCR beta chain was sequenced within a study of blood T cells in healthy people across ages. General study points: When set beside aged donors, long-lived donors presented more naive CD4+ cells and higher diversity. Total diversity from one million sequenced T cells was likely underestimated.

Germline V gives CDR1 SGDLS, CDR2 YYNGEE. Trimming took 2 bases from V and 2 from J, leaving 13 bases between them. This CDR3 is 15 amino acids long. A J-beta primer mix and a sample-barcoded 5' primer were used in a second PCR of about 7 to 12 cycles. Via MiXCR, TCRdb re-called the 5' RACE reads, giving one row per CDR3 protein. The sample shows approximately 810,000 distinct CDR3 sequences, around 36% of them seen only once. With respect to this clonotype: The antigen is undetermined.

Sequenced: blood. This TCR came from a man aged 18 to 30 in good health. The chain recombines TRBV9 with TRBJ1-2; possibly TRBD1 for D (6 bases). The CDR3 reads CASSVQGNRNYGYTF. In nucleotides, the CDR3 is TGTGCCAGCAGCGTGCAGGGGAATCGGAACTATGGCTACACCTTC.